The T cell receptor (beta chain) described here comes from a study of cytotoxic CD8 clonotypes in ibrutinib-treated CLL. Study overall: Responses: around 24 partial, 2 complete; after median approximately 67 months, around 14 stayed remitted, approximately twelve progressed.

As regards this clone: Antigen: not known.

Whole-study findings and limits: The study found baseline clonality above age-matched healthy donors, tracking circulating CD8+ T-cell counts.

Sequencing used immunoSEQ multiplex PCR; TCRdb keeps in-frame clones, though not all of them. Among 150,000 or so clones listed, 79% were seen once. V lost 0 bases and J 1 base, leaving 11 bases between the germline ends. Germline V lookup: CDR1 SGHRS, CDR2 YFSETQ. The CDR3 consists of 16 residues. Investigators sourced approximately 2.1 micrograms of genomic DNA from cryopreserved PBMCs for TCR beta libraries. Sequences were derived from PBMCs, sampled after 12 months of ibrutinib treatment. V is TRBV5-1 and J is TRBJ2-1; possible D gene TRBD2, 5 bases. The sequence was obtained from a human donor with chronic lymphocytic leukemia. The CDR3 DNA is TGCGCCAGCAGCTTGGACGGGAACCCTTCCTACAATGAGCAGTTCTTC. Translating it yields CASSLDGNPSYNEQFF.